These 28 T cell receptor beta chains came from one sample sequenced in a study of tumor and adjacent non-tumor tissue in lung cancer. No cell sorting was done before RNA was extracted from the tissue. TCRbeta libraries were built with three rounds of nested PCR, modified from ARM-PCR. MiXCR, run by TCRdb on the multiplex PCR reads, gives a single entry per CDR3 protein. The sample consists of about 85,000 distinct CDR3 sequences, around 57% of them appearing once. Sequencing was done on a sample of lung tumor tissue. The receptors here all came from a man between 65 and 85 years old with non-small cell lung cancer.

The chain links TRBV18 to TRBJ2-1; D uncertain. V was cut by 6 bases and J by 4 bases, with 19 bases left in between. The CDR3 runs to 16 residues. Germline V gene lookup returns CDR1 KGHSH and CDR2 LQKENI. CDR3 region: CASSHGVRTIYNEQFF. The CDR3 nucleotides are TGTGCCAGCTCCCATGGGGTCAGAACTATTTACAATGAGCAGTTCTTC.

Concerning this clonotype itself: Germline is not matched at one junction end, which may reflect a read error. The chain carries TRBV11-3 and TRBJ2-2, with D unresolved. The CDR3 has 13 amino acids. Germline values: CDR1 SGHNT, CDR2 YENEEA. CDR3 region: CAGSPLNTMEPFF. The CDR3 coding sequence is TGTGCCGGCAGTCCCTTGAACACCATGGAGCCGTTTTTT.

On this clonotype itself: At one end, the junction sequence differs from germline, possibly due to a read error. The chain has TRBV6-1 and TRBJ2-6, with a tentative D call TRBD1 (6 bases). The germline V gene has CDR1 MNHNS and CDR2 SASEGT. The length of the CDR3 is 16 residues. CDR3 residues: CANSAEDSSGINVLTF. CDR3 coding DNA: TGTGCCAACAGTGCCGAGGACAGCTCTGGGATCAACGTCCTGACTTTC.

Ten or more counts support this clonotype. The chain carries TRBV5-5 and TRBJ2-5; 10 bases match TRBD1. CDR1 is SGHKS, CDR2 YYEKEE, per germline (reference sequence). The CDR3 runs 12 residues. V was pared by 10 bases and J by 3 bases, with 3 bases of the junction left unmatched. In nucleotides, the CDR3 is TGTGCCTCCGGGACAGGGGAAGAGACCCAGTACTTC. This gives the protein CASGTGEETQYF. The whole variable domain, remainder taken from reference TRBV5-5 and TRBJ2-5, is DAGVTQSPTHLIKTRGQQVTLRCSPISGHKSVSWYQQVLGQGPQFIFQYYEKEERGRGNFPDRFSARQFPNYSSELNVNALLLGDSALYLCASGTGEETQYFGPGTRLLVL.

Note on this clonotype: A much bigger clone sits one base away, suggesting this may be a read error. The chain recombines TRBV29-1 with TRBJ2-2, with D unresolved. Per germline, CDR1 SQVTM and CDR2 ANQGSEA. The CDR3 has 13 residues. In DNA, the CDR3 is TGCAACGTTGGGCAGACCTACACCGGGGAGCTGTTTTTT. Its protein is CNVGQTYTGELFF.

As to this clonotype: At one of its ends the junction is not consistent with the germline gene, which may arise from a read error. The chain uses TRBV5-5 and TRBJ2-5, with D perhaps given as TRBD1 or TRBD2 (5 bases each). The CDR3 extends over 12 amino acids. CDR1 and CDR2 (germline): SGHKS, YYEKEE (reference sequence). In DNA, the CDR3 is TGTGCCAGCAGCGGTTCCGTGGGGACCCGGTACTTC. It is translated as CASSGSVGTRYF.

Remarks on this clonotype: Sequence at one end of the junction differs from germline and may be a read error. The CDR3 here is CSSGLEKSGSSYNEQFF. CDR3 DNA sequence: TGTTCTAGTGGTTTGGAGAAGAGCGGGAGCTCCTACAATGAGCAGTTCTTC. This chain connects TRBV12-5 to TRBJ2-1, with 8 bases identical to TRBD2. Germline values: CDR1 LGHNT, CDR2 FRNRAP. The CDR3 runs 17 residues.

In its sample, this clonotype was seen many times. This rearrangement joins TRBV6-5 to TRBJ2-2, with TRBD1 matching over 9 bases. This CDR3 comprises 14 residues. CDR1 is MNHEY, CDR2 SVGAGI, per germline. V was clipped by 5 bases and J by 6 bases; unmatched bases: 4. CDR3 sequence reads: CASSPNRGPGELFF. CDR3 nucleotide sequence: TGTGCCAGCAGTCCTAACAGGGGGCCCGGGGAGCTGTTTTTT.

About this clonotype itself: One end of the junction varies from germline; a read error may be responsible. The rearrangement links TRBV4-1 to TRBJ2-1, with 7 bases aligning to TRBD2. The V gene's germline CDR1 is MGHRA and CDR2 YSYEKL. The CDR3 extends over 16 amino acids. The CDR3 DNA reads TGCGTCAGCAGCCAAGATACGAGGGAGGGGTATAATGAGCAGTTCTTC. Translating gives CVSSQDTREGYNEQFF.

As to this clonotype: The junction departs from the called germline gene at one end, perhaps through a read error. V is TRBV11-2 and J is TRBJ2-5; 7 positions match TRBD1. The length of the CDR3 is 16 residues. The germline CDR1 and CDR2 sequences are SGHAT and FQNNGV. For the CDR3, the DNA is TGTGCCAAGAGCTTAGGATGGGACAGCCCTCAAGAGATCCAGTACTTC. It codes for CAKSLGWDSPQEIQYF.

This clonotype was recorded a few times. This chain connects TRBV20-1 to TRBJ2-7; 11 bases align to TRBD2. Germline CDR1 DFQATT, CDR2 SNEGSKA (reference sequence). V shed 3 bases and J 2 bases; nucleotides not matched to a gene: 6. This CDR3 contains 15 residues. Here the CDR3 DNA reads TGCAGTGCTAGGCCCTTAGCGGGAGGGCCCTACGAGCAGTACTTC. It is translated as CSARPLAGGPYEQYF.

This clonotype was detected only a few times. One base away lies a much larger clone, so this may be a sequencing read error. The rearrangement uses TRBV12-3 or TRBV12-4 and TRBJ2-1; D might be TRBD1 or TRBD2, each matching 5 bases. The CDR3 is 13 residues long. CDR3 sequence reads: CASSLPGPTEHFF. As DNA, the CDR3 is TGTGCCAGCAGTTTACCGGGACCCACAGAGCACTTCTTC.

Remarks on this clonotype: Because it lacks the conserved phenylalanine or tryptophan at the end, this CDR3 is likely a read error. The V call is TRBV29-1, the J call TRBJ2-7; D may match TRBD1 or TRBD2 (5 bases each). Per the germline V gene, CDR1 is SQVTM and CDR2 is ANQGSEA. The length of the CDR3 is 12 residues. The CDR3 sequence: CSAQGPYYEQYS. The CDR3 region has the DNA TGCAGCGCGCAGGGACCCTACTACGAACAGTACTCC.

As concerns this clonotype: Compared with germline, one end of the junction differs, possibly owing to a read error. This chain uses TRBV11-2 with TRBJ2-7, with 9 bases matching TRBD1. In germline, CDR1 is SGHAT, CDR2 FQNNGV. This CDR3 spans 16 amino acids. The CDR3 region has the DNA TGTGCCAGCAGCTCAGCAGAAGGGACAGGGACCTACGACCAGTACTTC. Translation gives CASSSAEGTGTYDQYF.

On this clonotype itself: A much larger clone lies one base from this, so it may be a read error. This rearrangement joins TRBV6-9 to TRBJ2-3; D possibly corresponds to TRBD1 (6 bases). The ends were cut back, 3 bases at V and 4 bases at J, with 17 bases in the middle. CDR1 and CDR2 from the germline V gene are MNHGY and SVAAGI. The CDR3 runs 16 residues. CDR3 bases: TGTGCCAGCAGTTACTCGAGCCCGCCAGGGGCAGATACGCAGTATTTT. Protein product: CASSYSSPPGADTQYF.

As to this clonotype: One end of the junction fails to match germline, which may point to a read error. The chain couples TRBV11-2 to TRBJ2-5; weak D call: TRBD2 (6 bases). The germline CDR1 and CDR2 sequences are SGHAT and FQNNGV. The CDR3 runs to 15 residues. CDR3 in DNA: TGTGCCAGCAGCTTGAGCCGGGGGTGGGGAGAGACCCAATACTTC. It yields the protein CASSLSRGWGETQYF.

This clonotype was counted many times. This chain links TRBV29-1 with TRBJ2-1, with D possibly TRBD2 on 7 matching bases. CDR1 and CDR2 from the germline V gene are SQVTM and ANQGSEA. The CDR3 covers 13 residues. V dropped 7 bases and J dropped 10 bases, with 20 bases sitting between them. The CDR3 coding sequence is TGCAGCGCCGACAGGCGGGGAGGGGGGGAGCAGTTCTTC. Translation gives CSADRRGGGEQFF.

About this clonotype: Germline and junction disagree at one end, which may indicate a read error. The chain carries TRBV25-1 and TRBJ2-7; no firm D call. Germline V gene lookup returns CDR1 MGHDK and CDR2 SYGVNS. The CDR3 has 13 residues. The CDR3, as DNA: TGTGTCAGCAGTGAATATGCTGGGTCTGCGCAGTACTTC. Translating gives CVSSEYAGSAQYF.

With respect to this clonotype: A much larger clone differs from this one at a single base, so this may be a read error. The V and J genes are TRBV7-8 and TRBJ1-1; D ambiguous. CDR3 length: 17 amino acids. In germline, CDR1 is SGHVS, CDR2 FQNEAQ. Trimming removed 1 base from V and 0 bases from J, with 15 bases in between. Here the CDR3 reads CASSLGSALPMNTEAFF. In nucleotides, the CDR3 is TGTGCCAGCAGCTTAGGGAGTGCGCTACCTATGAACACTGAAGCTTTCTTT.

This clonotype was detected only once. The junction and the germline gene differ at one end; a read error may be behind it. J is TRBJ1-1 and V is TRBV11-3; D is perhaps TRBD1 (6 bases). The germline V gene encodes CDR1 SGHNT and CDR2 YENEEA. This CDR3 is built from 16 residues. The CDR3 nucleotides are TGTGCAAGCAGCCGCGGCGGGACAAATGTGAACACTGAAGCTTTCTTT. This translates into CASSRGGTNVNTEAFF.

The V call is TRBV11-2, the J call TRBJ1-2, with TRBD1 matching over 7 bases. Germline CDR1 SGHAT, CDR2 FQNNGV. Germline trimming cut 5 bases from V and 5 bases from J; bases unmatched to any gene: 11. This CDR3 region has 15 residues. The CDR3 spells CASSLETGKKYGYTF. DNA of the CDR3: TGTGCCAGCAGCCTCGAGACAGGGAAAAAGTATGGCTACACCTTC.

The chain is built from TRBV11-3 and TRBJ2-5, with D perhaps assigned TRBD1 or TRBD2 (5 bases each). Germline-derived CDR1 and CDR2 are SGHNT and YENEEA. Trimming removed 5 bases from V and 1 base from J, with 14 bases in between. The CDR3 totals 15 residues. The CDR3 here is CASSHGGCVQETQYF. The CDR3, as DNA: TGTGCCAGCAGCCATGGGGGATGCGTCCAAGAGACCCAGTACTTC.

The chain uses TRBV20-1 and TRBJ2-1; D possibly corresponds to TRBD1 (6 bases). The CDR3 totals 13 residues. V was shortened by 4 bases and J by 9 bases, with 16 bases between the two germline ends. CDR1 is DFQATT and CDR2 is SNEGSKA in the germline V gene (reference sequence). The CDR3 DNA reads TGCAGTGCTACCGGGGTGGGGGCACGTGAGCAGTTCTTC. Its protein product is CSATGVGAREQFF.

V usage is TRBV11-1 and J usage is TRBJ1-2; tentative D call: TRBD1 (6 bases). Germline V gene sequence: CDR1 SGHAT, CDR2 FQDESV (reference sequence). CDR3 length: 12 amino acids. Trimming shortened V by 10 bases and J by 9 bases, and 18 bases separated the two germline ends. CDR3 in DNA: TGTGCCACCTTGGACAGTCATTATAGCTACACCTTC. It encodes CATLDSHYSYTF.

A remark on this clonotype: The junction departs from the called germline gene at one end, perhaps through a read error. The chain uses TRBV6-1 and TRBJ2-7, with D possibly being TRBD1 (6 bases). This CDR3 spans 15 amino acids. The germline CDR1 and CDR2 sequences are MNHNS and SASEGT. CDR3 DNA sequence: TGTGTCAGCGGTGAAAGTCAGGGGAGCCCCTACGAGCAGTACTTC. Translated: CVSGESQGSPYEQYF.

In the case of this clonotype: Relative to the germline gene, one junction end is altered; a read error may explain this. This chain links TRBV24-1 with TRBJ2-3; D is perhaps TRBD2 (5 bases). This CDR3 spans 11 amino acids. CDR1 is KGHDR and CDR2 is SFDVKD in the germline V gene. The CDR3 DNA sequence: TGTGCCATAGTAGAGGGAGATACACAGTATTTT. It specifies CAIVEGDTQYF.

This sequence joins TRBV11-1 and TRBJ2-1, with 8 bases lining up with TRBD2. Germline-derived CDR1 and CDR2 are SGHAT and FQDESV (reference sequence). The CDR3 sequence is 16 residues long. Trimming took 10 bases from V and 0 from J; bases not matched to a gene: 11. The CDR3 here is CANKIIGGGSYNEQFF. For the CDR3, the DNA is TGTGCCAACAAGATCATCGGGGGGGGCTCCTACAATGAGCAGTTCTTC. Using reference TRBV11-1 and TRBJ2-1 for the parts outside the CDR3, the full variable domain is EAEVAQSPRYKITEKSQAVAFWCDPISGHATLYWYRQILGQGPELLVQFQDESVVDDSQLPKDRFSAERLKGVDSTLKIQPAELGDSAMYLCANKIIGGGSYNEQFFGPGTRLTVL.

The chain has TRBV9 and TRBJ2-2, with a tentative D call TRBD2 (6 bases). Germline V gives CDR1 SGDLS, CDR2 YYNGEE. Trimming pared 0 bases from V and 4 bases from J, leaving 16 bases between. The CDR3 totals 17 residues. Written as DNA, the CDR3 is TGTGCCAGCAGCGTAGTCGGGCTAGCGAGACTCACCGGGGAGCTGTTTTTT. As protein: CASSVVGLARLTGELFF.